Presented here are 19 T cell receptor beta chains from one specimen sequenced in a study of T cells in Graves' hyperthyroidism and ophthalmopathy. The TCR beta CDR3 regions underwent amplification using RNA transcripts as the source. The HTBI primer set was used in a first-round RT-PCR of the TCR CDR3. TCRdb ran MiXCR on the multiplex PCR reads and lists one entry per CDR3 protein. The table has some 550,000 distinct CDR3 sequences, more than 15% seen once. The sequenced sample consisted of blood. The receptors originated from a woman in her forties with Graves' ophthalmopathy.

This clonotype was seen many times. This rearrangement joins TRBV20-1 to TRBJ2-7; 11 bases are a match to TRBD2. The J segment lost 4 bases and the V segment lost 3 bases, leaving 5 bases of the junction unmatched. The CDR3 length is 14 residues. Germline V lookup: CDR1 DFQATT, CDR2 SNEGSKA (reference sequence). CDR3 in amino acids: CSASRPSGGYEQYF. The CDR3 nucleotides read TGCAGTGCTAGTCGTCCTAGCGGGGGGTACGAGCAGTACTTC.

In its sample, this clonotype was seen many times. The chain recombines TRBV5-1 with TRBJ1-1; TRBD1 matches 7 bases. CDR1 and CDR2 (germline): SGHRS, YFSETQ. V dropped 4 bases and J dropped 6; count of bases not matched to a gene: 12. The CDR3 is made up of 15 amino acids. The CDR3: CASSLLVNRGAEAFF. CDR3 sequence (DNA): TGCGCCAGCAGCCTACTCGTCAACAGGGGCGCTGAAGCTTTCTTT.

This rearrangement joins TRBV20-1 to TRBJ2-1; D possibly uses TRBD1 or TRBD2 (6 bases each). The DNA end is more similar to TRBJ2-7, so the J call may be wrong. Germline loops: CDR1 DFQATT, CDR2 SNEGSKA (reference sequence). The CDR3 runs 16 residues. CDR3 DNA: TGCAGTGCTAGAATGTTCGTGGCAGTGCGGGACAATGAGCAGTACTTC. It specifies CSARMFVAVRDNEQYF.

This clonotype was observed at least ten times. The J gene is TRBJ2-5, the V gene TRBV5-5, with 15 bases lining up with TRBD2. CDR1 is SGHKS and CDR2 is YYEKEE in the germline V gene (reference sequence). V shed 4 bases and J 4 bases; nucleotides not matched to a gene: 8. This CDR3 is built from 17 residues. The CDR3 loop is CASSPAPGLAGGETQYF. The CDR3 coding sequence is TGTGCCAGCAGCCCCGCCCCGGGACTAGCGGGAGGAGAGACCCAGTACTTC.

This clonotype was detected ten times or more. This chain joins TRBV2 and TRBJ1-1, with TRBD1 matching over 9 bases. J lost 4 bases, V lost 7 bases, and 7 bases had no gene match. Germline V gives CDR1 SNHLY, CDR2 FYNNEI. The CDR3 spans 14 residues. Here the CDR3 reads CASTGQGMGTEAFF. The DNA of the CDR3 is TGTGCCAGCACTGGACAGGGGATGGGCACTGAAGCTTTCTTT.

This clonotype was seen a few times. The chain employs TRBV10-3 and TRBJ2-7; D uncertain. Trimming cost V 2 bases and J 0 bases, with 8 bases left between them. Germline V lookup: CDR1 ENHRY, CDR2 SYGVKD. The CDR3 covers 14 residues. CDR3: CAISEGGGSYEQYF. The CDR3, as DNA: TGTGCCATCAGTGAGGGCGGTGGCTCCTACGAGCAGTACTTC.

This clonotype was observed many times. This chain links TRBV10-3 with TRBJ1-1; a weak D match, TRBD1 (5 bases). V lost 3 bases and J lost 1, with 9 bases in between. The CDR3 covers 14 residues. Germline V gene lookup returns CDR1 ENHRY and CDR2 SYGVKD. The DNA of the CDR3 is TGTGCCATCAGTGAAAAGGGACCGAACACTGAAGCTTTCTTT. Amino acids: CAISEKGPNTEAFF.

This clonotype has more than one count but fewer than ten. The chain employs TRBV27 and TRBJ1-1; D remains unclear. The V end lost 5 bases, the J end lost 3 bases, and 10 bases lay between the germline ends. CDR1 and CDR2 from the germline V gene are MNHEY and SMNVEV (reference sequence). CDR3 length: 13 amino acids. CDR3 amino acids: CASSPGFDTEAFF. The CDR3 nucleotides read TGTGCCAGCAGTCCCGGGTTTGACACTGAAGCTTTCTTT.

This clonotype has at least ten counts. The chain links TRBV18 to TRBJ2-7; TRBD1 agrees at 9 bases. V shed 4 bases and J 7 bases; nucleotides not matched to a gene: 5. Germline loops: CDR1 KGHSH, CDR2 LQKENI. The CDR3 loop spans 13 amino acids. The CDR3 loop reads CASSQGQGWEQYF. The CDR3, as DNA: TGTGCCAGCTCACAGGGACAGGGATGGGAGCAGTACTTC.

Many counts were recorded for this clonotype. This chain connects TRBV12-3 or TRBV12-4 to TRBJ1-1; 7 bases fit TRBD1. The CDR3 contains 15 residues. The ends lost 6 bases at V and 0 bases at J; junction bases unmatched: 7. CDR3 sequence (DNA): TGTGCCAGCAGAGAATCAGGGGGAGTGAACACTGAAGCTTTCTTT. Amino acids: CASRESGGVNTEAFF.

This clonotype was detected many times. The chain's CDR3 is CASSLEAGPYEQYF. In nucleotides, the CDR3 is TGCGCCAGCAGCTTGGAGGCGGGACCCTACGAGCAGTACTTC. V is TRBV5-1 and J is TRBJ2-7, with a weak D call TRBD2 (6 bases). The CDR3 spans 14 residues. The V end was cut by 0 bases, the J end by 2 bases, with 9 bases between. The germline gives CDR1 SGHRS, CDR2 YFSETQ.

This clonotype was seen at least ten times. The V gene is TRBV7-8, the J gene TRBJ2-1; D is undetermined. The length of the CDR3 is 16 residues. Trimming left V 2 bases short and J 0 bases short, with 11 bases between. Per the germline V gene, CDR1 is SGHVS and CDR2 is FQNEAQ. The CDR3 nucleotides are TGTGCCAGCAGCTTATCAGGCCTAAGCTCCTACAATGAGCAGTTCTTC. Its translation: CASSLSGLSSYNEQFF.

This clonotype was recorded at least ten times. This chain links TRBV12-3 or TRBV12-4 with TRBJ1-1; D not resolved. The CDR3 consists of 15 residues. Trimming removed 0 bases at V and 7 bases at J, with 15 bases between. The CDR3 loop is CASSLARPAKNEAFF. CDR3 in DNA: TGTGCCAGCAGTTTAGCGAGGCCAGCTAAAAATGAAGCTTTCTTT.

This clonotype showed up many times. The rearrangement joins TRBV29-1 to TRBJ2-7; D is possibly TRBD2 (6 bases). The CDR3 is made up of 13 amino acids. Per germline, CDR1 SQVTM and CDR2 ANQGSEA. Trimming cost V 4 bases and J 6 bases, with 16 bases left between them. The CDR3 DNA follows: TGCAGCGTTGCCGGGACTTCCTTGGGCGAGCAGTACTTC. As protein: CSVAGTSLGEQYF.

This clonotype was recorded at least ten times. The CDR3 reads CASSLGLGSGNEQFF. In DNA form, the CDR3 reads TGTGCCAGCAGTCTTGGACTAGGCTCGGGCAATGAGCAGTTCTTC. The chain couples TRBV2 to TRBJ2-1, with TRBD2 matching 7 bases. V dropped 5 bases and J dropped 6; count of bases not matched to a gene: 10. Germline lookup yields CDR1 SNHLY and CDR2 FYNNEI. This CDR3 is 15 amino acids long.

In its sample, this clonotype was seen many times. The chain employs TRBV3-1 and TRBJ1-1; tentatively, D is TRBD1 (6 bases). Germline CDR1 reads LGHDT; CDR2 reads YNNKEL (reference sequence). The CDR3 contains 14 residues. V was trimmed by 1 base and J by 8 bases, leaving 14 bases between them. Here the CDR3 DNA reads TGTGCCAGCAGCCAAGCATGGTCAGGGACAGAAGCTTTCTTT. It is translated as CASSQAWSGTEAFF.

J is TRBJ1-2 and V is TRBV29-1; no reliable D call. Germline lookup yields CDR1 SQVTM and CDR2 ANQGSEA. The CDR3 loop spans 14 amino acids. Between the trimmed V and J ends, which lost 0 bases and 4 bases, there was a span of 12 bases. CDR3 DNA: TGCAGCGTTGAAGATCTTAAGACACCCTATGGCTACACCTTC. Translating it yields CSVEDLKTPYGYTF.

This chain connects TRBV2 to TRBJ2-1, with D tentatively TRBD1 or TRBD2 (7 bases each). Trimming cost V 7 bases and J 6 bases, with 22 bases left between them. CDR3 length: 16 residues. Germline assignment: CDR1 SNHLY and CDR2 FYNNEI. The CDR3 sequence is CASIYRGAGGGNEQFF. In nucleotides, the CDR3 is TGTGCCAGCATCTACCGGGGGGCAGGGGGAGGCAATGAGCAGTTCTTC.

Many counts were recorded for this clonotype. The CDR3 DNA is TGTGCCAGCAGCCACCGCGCCGGGAGCGGGGGGTCTTACAATGAGCAGTTCTTC. Protein sequence: CASSHRAGSGGSYNEQFF. The rearrangement uses TRBV7-3 and TRBJ2-1, with 9 bases identical to TRBD2. The CDR3 is made up of 18 amino acids. Germline CDR1 and CDR2: SGHTA and FQGTGA. V gave up 5 bases and J gave up 4 bases; unmatched junction bases: 15.